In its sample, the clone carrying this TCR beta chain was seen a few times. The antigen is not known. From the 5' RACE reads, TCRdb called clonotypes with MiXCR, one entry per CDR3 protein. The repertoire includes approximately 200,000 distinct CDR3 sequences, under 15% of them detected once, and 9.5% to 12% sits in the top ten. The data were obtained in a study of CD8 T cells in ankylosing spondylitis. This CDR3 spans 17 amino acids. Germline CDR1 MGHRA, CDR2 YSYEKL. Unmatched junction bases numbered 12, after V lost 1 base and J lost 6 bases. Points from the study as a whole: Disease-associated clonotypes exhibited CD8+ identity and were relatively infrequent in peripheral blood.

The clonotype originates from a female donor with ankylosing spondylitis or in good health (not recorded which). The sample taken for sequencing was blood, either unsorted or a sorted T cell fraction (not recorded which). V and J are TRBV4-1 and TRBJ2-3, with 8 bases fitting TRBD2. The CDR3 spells CASSQALLADRRDTQYF. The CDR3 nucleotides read TGCGCCAGCAGCCAAGCCTTACTAGCGGACCGGCGGGATACGCAGTATTTT.